The 30 T cell receptor beta chains below come from one sample, sequenced in a study of tumor-infiltrating lymphocytes in localized non-small cell lung cancer. The repertoire was sequenced with immunoSEQ multiplex PCR; TCRdb's copy has only in-frame clones and lacks some. The sample has 11,000 to 15,000 clones, roughly 81% seen once. Specimen: lung tumor tissue. These receptors were obtained from a human donor with non-small cell lung cancer.

This clone has a single count. The chain combines TRBV9 with TRBJ2-3; 7 bases are a match to TRBD2. Germline-derived CDR1 and CDR2 are SGDLS and YYNGEE. This CDR3 has 16 residues. V lost 4 bases, J lost 2 bases, and 10 bases stayed unmatched. The CDR3: CASSPREERPTDTQYF. The CDR3 DNA sequence: TGTGCCAGCAGCCCCCGGGAGGAGCGACCCACAGATACGCAGTATTTT.

This clone appeared a single time. Other DNA sequences in this sample translate to the same CDR3. V and J are TRBV5-1 and TRBJ2-5; 8 bases line up with TRBD2. This CDR3 spans 16 amino acids. Trimming removed 4 bases from V and 1 base from J; junction bases left unmatched: 9. Germline assignment: CDR1 SGHRS and CDR2 YFSETQ. CDR3: CASSLSSSGRQETQYF. In DNA form, the CDR3 reads TGCGCCAGCAGCCTGTCGTCTAGCGGGCGCCAAGAGACCCAGTACTTC.

This clone turned up a few times. The chain joins TRBV7-8 to TRBJ2-4; no definite D call. Germline V lookup: CDR1 SGHVS, CDR2 FQNEAQ. V lost 1 base and J 3 bases, leaving 4 bases between the germline ends. This CDR3 is built from 13 residues. The CDR3 bases are TGTGCCAGCAGCTTAGGAGACAAAAACATTCAGTACTTC. This translates into CASSLGDKNIQYF.

This chain uses TRBV5-1 with TRBJ2-2; D unresolved. CDR3 size: 14 residues. The V end was cut by 1 base, the J end by 2 bases, with 6 bases between. Per germline, CDR1 SGHRS and CDR2 YFSETQ. The CDR3 is CASSLTPNTGELFF. Here the CDR3 DNA reads TGCGCCAGCAGCTTGACGCCAAACACCGGGGAGCTGTTTTTT.

This CDR3 is CASSPMRQGLDEQYF. DNA of the CDR3: TGTGCCAGCAGTCCTATGAGACAGGGGTTGGACGAGCAGTACTTC. V gene TRBV6-5 combines with J gene TRBJ2-7, with 8 bases identical to TRBD1. CDR3 length: 15 residues. Germline V gene data show CDR1 as MNHEY and CDR2 as SVGAGI. V lost 5 bases, J lost 5 bases, and 11 bases stayed unmatched.

The rearrangement links TRBV27 to TRBJ2-1; the D call may be TRBD1 or TRBD2 (7 bases each). The length of the CDR3 is 15 residues. The ends were cut back, 7 bases at V and 3 bases at J, with 16 bases in the middle. Germline values: CDR1 MNHEY, CDR2 SMNVEV (reference sequence). CDR3 in amino acids: CASTKAGQLYNEQFF. In DNA, the CDR3 is TGTGCCAGCACAAAAGCGGGACAGCTCTACAATGAGCAGTTCTTC.

J is TRBJ1-2 and V is TRBV28; D remains unclear. This CDR3 has 11 amino acids. CDR1 and CDR2 (germline): MDHEN, SYDVKM. V dropped 10 bases and J dropped 4 bases, with 10 bases sitting between them. CDR3: CATSTVYGYTF. The DNA of the CDR3 is TGTGCCACCTCTACCGTCTATGGCTACACCTTC.

This clone appeared a single time. The rearrangement joins TRBV5-4 to TRBJ2-7; 8 nucleotides match TRBD2. This CDR3 is built from 16 residues. Germline values: CDR1 SGHNT, CDR2 YYREEE (reference sequence). V lost 3 bases and J lost 7; bases outside the gene matches: 15. DNA for the CDR3: TGTGCCAGCAGCTGGGGAGCCGGGACCACGGGGGGGGAGCAGTACTTC. Amino acid sequence: CASSWGAGTTGGEQYF.

This chain's CDR3 is CVHSGTGNYGYTF. The CDR3 nucleotides read TGTGTACATTCCGGGACAGGGAACTATGGCTACACCTTC. The V call is TRBV30, the J call TRBJ1-2; 9 bases fit TRBD1. Germline-derived CDR1 and CDR2 are GTSNPN and SVGIG (reference sequence). This CDR3 spans 13 amino acids.

The V gene is TRBV7-9, the J gene TRBJ2-5; 7 bases align to TRBD1. V was clipped by 2 bases and J by 5 bases; unmatched bases: 11. In germline, CDR1 is SEHNR, CDR2 FQNEAQ (reference sequence). The CDR3 totals 16 residues. CDR3 amino acids: CASSLSAGGTWETQYF. In nucleotides, the CDR3 is TGTGCCAGCAGCTTATCGGCAGGGGGTACTTGGGAGACCCAGTACTTC.

This chain connects TRBV7-2 to TRBJ2-7; 15 nucleotides line up with TRBD2. J lost 7 bases, V lost 5 bases, and 3 bases had no gene match. Germline-derived CDR1 and CDR2 are SGHTA and FQGNSA. The CDR3 sequence is 14 residues long. This CDR3 reads CASSRGTSGREQYF. CDR3 DNA: TGTGCCAGCAGCCGCGGGACTAGCGGGAGGGAGCAGTACTTC.

The chain carries TRBV5-1 and TRBJ1-2; D unresolved. Trimming stripped 0 bases from V and 2 bases from J, with 5 bases between. Germline-derived CDR1 and CDR2 are SGHRS and YFSETQ. This CDR3 spans 13 amino acids. CDR3 nucleotide sequence: TGCGCCAGCAGCTTGGCTCAAAACTATGGCTACACCTTC. Its protein is CASSLAQNYGYTF.

The table lists this clone with a count of one. This chain connects TRBV4-3 to TRBJ2-3; unclear D gene. Germline CDR1 is LGHNA and CDR2 is YSLEER. Trimming left V 4 bases short and J 2 bases short, with 10 bases between. This CDR3 contains 14 residues. For the CDR3, the DNA is TGCGCCAGCAGCCCTACCCCCTACACAGATACGCAGTATTTT. Translation: CASSPTPYTDTQYF.

J is TRBJ1-6 and V is TRBV10-2; tentatively, D is TRBD1 (6 bases). Deletions cut 3 bases from V and 8 bases from J, with 20 bases between. Germline V gene data show CDR1 as WSHSY and CDR2 as SAAADI. The CDR3 loop spans 17 amino acids. As DNA, the CDR3 is TGCGCCAGCAGTGAAGTCGTGGGGGGCGATTATGATTCACCCCTCCACTTT. Its protein product is CASSEVVGGDYDSPLHF.

The rearrangement joins TRBV6-5 to TRBJ2-7; D tentatively reads TRBD1 or TRBD2 (7 bases each). This CDR3 is built from 15 residues. Germline V gene sequence: CDR1 MNHEY, CDR2 SVGAGI. V dropped 2 bases and J dropped 6 bases, with 17 bases sitting between them. CDR3 in DNA: TGTGCCAGCAGTTACAGGGACAGCGGACTAGGCGAGCAGTACTTC. It is translated as CASSYRDSGLGEQYF.

In its sample, this clone ranks as medium-sized. This rearrangement joins TRBV19 to TRBJ1-2; no clear D. CDR3 length: 15 amino acids. The V gene's germline CDR1 is LNHDA and CDR2 SQIVND (reference sequence). V lost 3 bases to trimming and J lost 0 bases, with 11 bases between them. The CDR3 protein is CASSIEQTSNYGYTF. CDR3 nucleotides: TGTGCCAGTAGTATCGAACAGACCTCTAACTATGGCTACACCTTC.

This clone has more than one count but fewer than ten. The rearrangement joins TRBV30 to TRBJ2-5, with D perhaps given as TRBD1 or TRBD2 (6 bases each). With 5 bases removed from V and 6 bases from J, the gap between germline ends came to 10 bases. The CDR3 sequence is 11 residues long. Germline values: CDR1 GTSNPN, CDR2 SVGIG (reference sequence). Here the CDR3 reads CAWDGGQTQYF. For the CDR3, the DNA is TGTGCCTGGGATGGGGGGCAGACCCAGTACTTC.

This sequence joins TRBV30 and TRBJ1-1; tentatively, D is TRBD1 (6 bases). CDR1 and CDR2 (germline): GTSNPN, SVGIG (reference sequence). The V end was cut by 4 bases, the J end by 3 bases, with 15 bases between. The CDR3 sequence is 14 residues long. The CDR3 is CAWKKDSQHTEAFF. In DNA form, the CDR3 reads TGTGCCTGGAAAAAGGACAGTCAGCACACTGAAGCTTTCTTT.

The rearrangement uses TRBV9 and TRBJ2-6; possibly TRBD1 for D (6 bases). The CDR3 is 15 amino acids. Germline CDR1 and CDR2: SGDLS and YYNGEE. Deletions cut 4 bases from V and 0 bases from J, with 8 bases between. The CDR3 coding sequence is TGTGCCAGCAGCAAGACAGGCTCTGGGGCCAACGTCCTGACTTTC. Protein sequence: CASSKTGSGANVLTF.

This chain connects TRBV5-8 to TRBJ2-7, with TRBD1 matching over 8 bases. In germline, CDR1 is SGHTS, CDR2 YDEGEE. This CDR3 spans 14 amino acids. The ends lost 4 bases at V and 0 bases at J; junction bases unmatched: 3. The CDR3 DNA sequence: TGTGCCAGCAGCGGTGGACAGGGCTCCTACGAGCAGTACTTC. It encodes CASSGGQGSYEQYF.

The chain employs TRBV28 and TRBJ2-7; TRBD2 matches 7 bases. This CDR3 contains 12 residues. Germline V gene sequence: CDR1 MDHEN, CDR2 SYDVKM. V was clipped by 1 base and J by 6 bases; unmatched bases: 0. CDR3 region: CASSLSGGEQYF. CDR3 coding DNA: TGTGCCAGCAGTTTATCGGGAGGCGAGCAGTACTTC.

This clone has only a few counts. The chain has TRBV4-1 and TRBJ2-7; D might be TRBD2 (5 bases). The germline gives CDR1 MGHRA, CDR2 YSYEKL. The CDR3 is 15 amino acids. Trimming removed 1 base at V and 6 bases at J, with 16 bases between. CDR3 nucleotides: TGCGCCAGCAGCCAAGGGACGGAGGCCCCTCTCGAGCAGTACTTC. Protein: CASSQGTEAPLEQYF.

This clone showed up just a few times. The V and J genes are TRBV2 and TRBJ2-3; 11 bases map to TRBD2. Germline CDR1 is SNHLY and CDR2 is FYNNEI. CDR3 length: 12 residues. V lost 4 bases to trimming and J lost 15 bases; unmatched junction nucleotides: 6. Here the CDR3 DNA reads TGTGCCAGCAGTGTTCTAGCGGGAGGCTTCTATTTT. Translated: CASSVLAGGFYF.

This rearrangement joins TRBV7-9 to TRBJ2-7; unclear D gene. V was cut by 2 bases and J by 2 bases, with 7 bases left in between. The germline gives CDR1 SEHNR, CDR2 FQNEAQ (reference sequence). CDR3 length: 13 amino acids. The CDR3 region is CASSLHGTYEQYF. The CDR3 nucleotides are TGTGCCAGCAGCTTACACGGTACCTACGAGCAGTACTTC.

This chain uses TRBV2 with TRBJ1-1; the D is unclear. The CDR3 loop spans 13 amino acids. The germline V gene encodes CDR1 SNHLY and CDR2 FYNNEI. Trimming pared 5 bases from V and 1 base from J, leaving 8 bases between. DNA for the CDR3: TGTGCCAGCAGTTTGCGGGAGAACACTGAAGCTTTCTTT. Residues: CASSLRENTEAFF.

The V and J genes are TRBV29-1 and TRBJ2-3; 8 positions match TRBD1. CDR3 length equals 14 residues. Trimming removed 5 bases from V and 2 bases from J; junction bases left unmatched: 6. Per germline, CDR1 SQVTM and CDR2 ANQGSEA. CDR3 sequence: CSVRQGQPTDTQYF. DNA of the CDR3: TGCAGCGTTCGACAGGGGCAGCCCACAGATACGCAGTATTTT.

As DNA, the CDR3 is TGTGCCAGTAAGAGACAGGGTACTCAGCCCCAGCATTTT. It specifies CASKRQGTQPQHF. This chain links TRBV19 with TRBJ1-5; the match to TRBD1 covers 7 bases. The germline V gene encodes CDR1 LNHDA and CDR2 SQIVND (reference sequence). V was clipped by 7 bases and J by 6 bases; unmatched bases: 6. This CDR3 comprises 13 residues.

The rearrangement links TRBV5-1 to TRBJ2-2; unclear D gene. In germline, CDR1 is SGHRS, CDR2 YFSETQ. Trimming took 0 bases from V and 6 from J, leaving 9 bases between them. The CDR3 loop spans 14 amino acids. The CDR3 nucleotides read TGCGCCAGCAGCTTGGGTCAGAAAGCCGGGGAGCTGTTTTTT. Protein product: CASSLGQKAGELFF.

The chain employs TRBV19 and TRBJ2-6; TRBD1 matches at 9 bases. CDR3 length equals 18 residues. The germline V gene has CDR1 LNHDA and CDR2 SQIVND (reference sequence). The junction had 6 bases not matched to a gene; V was cut back by 1 base and J by 2 bases. CDR3 region: CASSIGGTGLAGANVLTF. CDR3 in DNA: TGTGCCAGTAGTATAGGGGGGACAGGGTTAGCTGGGGCCAACGTCCTGACTTTC. The full variable domain, in which reference TRBV19 and TRBJ2-6 provide the parts outside the CDR3, is DGGITQSPKYLFRKEGQNVTLSCEQNLNHDAMYWYRQDPGQGLRLIYYSQIVNDFQKGDIAEGYSVSREKKESFPLTVTSAQKNPTAFYLCASSIGGTGLAGANVLTFGAGSRLTVL.

The chain has TRBV11-3 and TRBJ2-1, with D possibly matching TRBD2 (6 bases). V was clipped by 5 bases and J by 9 bases, with 17 bases between them. Germline V lookup: CDR1 SGHNT, CDR2 YENEEA. The CDR3 runs to 14 residues. The CDR3 DNA reads as TGTGCCAGCAGCCCTCTTTCTAGCGCCGGTGAGCAGTTCTTC. Its protein product is CASSPLSSAGEQFF.